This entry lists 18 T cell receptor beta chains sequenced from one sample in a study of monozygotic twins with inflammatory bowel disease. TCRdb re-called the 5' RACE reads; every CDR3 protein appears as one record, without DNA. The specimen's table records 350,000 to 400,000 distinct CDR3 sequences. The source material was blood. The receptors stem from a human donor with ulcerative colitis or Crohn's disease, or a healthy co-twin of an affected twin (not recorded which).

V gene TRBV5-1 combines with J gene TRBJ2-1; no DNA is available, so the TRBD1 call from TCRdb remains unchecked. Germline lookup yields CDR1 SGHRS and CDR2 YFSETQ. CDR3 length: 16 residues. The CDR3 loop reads CASSLVVGRGGIEQFF.

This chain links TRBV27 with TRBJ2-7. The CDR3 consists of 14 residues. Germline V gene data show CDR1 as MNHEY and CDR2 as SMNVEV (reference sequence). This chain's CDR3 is CASSLSGDSYEQYF.

The CDR3: CASSPREGAYEQYF. The chain uses TRBV7-2 and TRBJ2-7; with no DNA, the TCRdb D assignment of TRBD1 cannot be verified. Germline CDR1 reads SGHTA; CDR2 reads FQGNSA. The CDR3 has 14 residues. Combining the CDR3 with reference TRBV7-2 and TRBJ2-7 gives the whole variable domain GAGVSQSPSNKVTEKGKDVELRCDPISGHTALYWYRQSLGQGLEFLIYFQGNSAPDKSGLPSDRFSAERTGGSVSTLTIQRTQQEDSAVYLCASSPREGAYEQYFGPGTRLTVT.

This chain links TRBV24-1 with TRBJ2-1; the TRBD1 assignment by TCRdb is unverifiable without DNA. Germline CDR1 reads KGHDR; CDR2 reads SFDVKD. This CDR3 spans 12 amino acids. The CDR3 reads CASSGGDNEQFF.

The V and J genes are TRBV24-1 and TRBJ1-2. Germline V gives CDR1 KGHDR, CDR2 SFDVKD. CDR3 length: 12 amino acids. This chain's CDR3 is CATSDSNYGYTF.

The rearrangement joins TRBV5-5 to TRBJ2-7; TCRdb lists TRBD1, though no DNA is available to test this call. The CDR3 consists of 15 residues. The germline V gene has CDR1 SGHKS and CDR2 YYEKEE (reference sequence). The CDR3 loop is CASSLSPRTGSEQYF.

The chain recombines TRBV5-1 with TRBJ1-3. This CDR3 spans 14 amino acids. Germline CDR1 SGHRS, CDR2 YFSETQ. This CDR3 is CASSFQGSGNTIYF.

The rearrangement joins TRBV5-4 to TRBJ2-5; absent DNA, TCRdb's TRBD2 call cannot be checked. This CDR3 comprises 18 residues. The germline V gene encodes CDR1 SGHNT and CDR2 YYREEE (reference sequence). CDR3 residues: CASSKKSGGPAFDETQYF.

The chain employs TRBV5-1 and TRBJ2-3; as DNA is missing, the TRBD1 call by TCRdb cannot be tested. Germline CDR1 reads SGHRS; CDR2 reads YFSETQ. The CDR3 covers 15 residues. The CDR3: CASRLGQGSTDTQYF. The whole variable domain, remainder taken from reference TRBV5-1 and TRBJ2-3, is KAGVTQTPRYLIKTRGQQVTLSCSPISGHRSVSWYQQTPGQGLQFLFEYFSETQRNKGNFPGRFSGRQFSNSRSEMNVSTLELGDSALYLCASRLGQGSTDTQYFGPGTRLTVL.

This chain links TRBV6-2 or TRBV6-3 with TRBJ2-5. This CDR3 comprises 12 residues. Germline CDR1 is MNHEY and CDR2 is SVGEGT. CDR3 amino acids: CASRKSSETQYF.

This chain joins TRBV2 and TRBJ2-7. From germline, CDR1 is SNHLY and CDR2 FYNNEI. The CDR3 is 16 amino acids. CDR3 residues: CASSEVATGSSYEQYF.

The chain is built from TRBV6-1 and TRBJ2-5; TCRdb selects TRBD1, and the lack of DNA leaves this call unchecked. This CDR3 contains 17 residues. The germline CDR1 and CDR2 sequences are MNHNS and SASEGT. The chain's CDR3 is CASSDRDRALWGETQYF.

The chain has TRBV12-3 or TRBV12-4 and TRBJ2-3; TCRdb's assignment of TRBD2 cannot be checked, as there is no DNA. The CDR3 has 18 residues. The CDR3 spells CASSQVRGTSATTDTQYF.

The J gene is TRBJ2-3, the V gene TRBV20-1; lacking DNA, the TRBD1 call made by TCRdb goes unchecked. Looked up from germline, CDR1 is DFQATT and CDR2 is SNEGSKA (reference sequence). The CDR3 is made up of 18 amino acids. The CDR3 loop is CSARDPTSGGPSTDTQYF.

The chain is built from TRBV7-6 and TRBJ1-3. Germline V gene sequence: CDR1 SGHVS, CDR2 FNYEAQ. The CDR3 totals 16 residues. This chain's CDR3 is CASSLATGLPGNTIYF.

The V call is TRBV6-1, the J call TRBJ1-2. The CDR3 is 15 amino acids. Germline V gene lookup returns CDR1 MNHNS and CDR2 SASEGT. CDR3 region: CASSESGQAVYGYTF.

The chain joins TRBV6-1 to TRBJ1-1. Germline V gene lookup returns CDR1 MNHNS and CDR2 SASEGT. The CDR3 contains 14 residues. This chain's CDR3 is CASFPLEGRAGAFF.

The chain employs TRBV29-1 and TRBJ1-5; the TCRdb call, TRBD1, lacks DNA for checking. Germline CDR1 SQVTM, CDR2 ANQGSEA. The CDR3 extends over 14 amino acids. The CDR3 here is CSVRDGYSNQPQHF.